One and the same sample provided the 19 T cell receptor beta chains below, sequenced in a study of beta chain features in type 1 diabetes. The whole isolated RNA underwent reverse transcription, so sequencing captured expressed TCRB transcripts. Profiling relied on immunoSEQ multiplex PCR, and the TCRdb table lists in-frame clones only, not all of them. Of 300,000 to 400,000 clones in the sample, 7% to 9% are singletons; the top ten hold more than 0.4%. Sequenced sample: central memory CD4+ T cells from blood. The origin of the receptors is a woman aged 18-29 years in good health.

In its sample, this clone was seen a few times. In nucleotides, the CDR3 is TGTGCCAGCAGCCAACGACAGGGACAAAATCAGCCCCAGCATTTT. Translated: CASSQRQGQNQPQHF. The V gene is TRBV4-2, the J gene TRBJ1-5, with 7 nucleotides matching TRBD1. The CDR3 loop spans 15 amino acids. V lost 2 bases, J lost 4 bases, and 5 bases stayed unmatched. In germline, CDR1 is LGHNA, CDR2 YNFKEQ.

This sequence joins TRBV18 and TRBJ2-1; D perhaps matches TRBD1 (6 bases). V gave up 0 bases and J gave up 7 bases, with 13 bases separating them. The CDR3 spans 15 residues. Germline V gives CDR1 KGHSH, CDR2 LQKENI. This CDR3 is CASSPPAQGNNEQFF. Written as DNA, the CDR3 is TGTGCCAGCTCACCACCGGCACAGGGTAATAATGAGCAGTTCTTC.

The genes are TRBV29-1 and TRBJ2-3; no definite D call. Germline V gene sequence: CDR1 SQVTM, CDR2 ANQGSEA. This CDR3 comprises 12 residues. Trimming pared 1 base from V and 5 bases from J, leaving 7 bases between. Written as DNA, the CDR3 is TGCAGCGTTGAAGTTTCCGAAGATACGCAGTATTTT. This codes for CSVEVSEDTQYF.

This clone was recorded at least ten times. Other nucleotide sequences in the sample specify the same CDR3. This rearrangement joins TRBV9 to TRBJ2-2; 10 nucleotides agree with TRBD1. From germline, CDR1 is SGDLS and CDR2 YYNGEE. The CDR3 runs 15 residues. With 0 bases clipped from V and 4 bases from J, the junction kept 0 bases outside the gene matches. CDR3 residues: CASSVGTGGTGELFF. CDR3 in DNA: TGTGCCAGCAGCGTAGGGACAGGGGGCACCGGGGAGCTGTTTTTT. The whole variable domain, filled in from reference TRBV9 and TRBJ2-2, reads DSGVTQTPKHLITATGQRVTLRCSPRSGDLSVYWYQQSLDQGLQFLIQYYNGEERAKGNILERFSAQQFPDLHSELNLSSLELGDSALYFCASSVGTGGTGELFFGEGSRLTVL.

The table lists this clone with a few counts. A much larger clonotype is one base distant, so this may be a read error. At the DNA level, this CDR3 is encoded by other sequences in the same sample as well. The CDR3 is CASSPQETQYF. The CDR3 DNA is TGTGCCAGCAGTCCCCAAGAGACCCAGTACTTC. The genes are TRBV6-5 and TRBJ2-5; D ambiguous. The germline gives CDR1 MNHEY, CDR2 SVGAGI. The V end was cut by 5 bases, the J end by 1 base, with 2 bases between. CDR3 length: 11 residues.

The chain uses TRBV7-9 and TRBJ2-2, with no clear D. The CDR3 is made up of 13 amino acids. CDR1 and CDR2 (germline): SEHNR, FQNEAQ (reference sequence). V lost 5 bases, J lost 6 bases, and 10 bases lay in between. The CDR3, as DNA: TGTGCCAGCAGCAAACAGAGGCCCGGGGAGCTGTTTTTT. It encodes CASSKQRPGELFF.

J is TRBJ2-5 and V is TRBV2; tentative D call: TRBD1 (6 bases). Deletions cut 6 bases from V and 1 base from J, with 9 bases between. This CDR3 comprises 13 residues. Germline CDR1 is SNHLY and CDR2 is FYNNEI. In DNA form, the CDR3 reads TGTGCCAGCAGAAGGGGGTCCCAAGAGACCCAGTACTTC. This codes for CASRRGSQETQYF.

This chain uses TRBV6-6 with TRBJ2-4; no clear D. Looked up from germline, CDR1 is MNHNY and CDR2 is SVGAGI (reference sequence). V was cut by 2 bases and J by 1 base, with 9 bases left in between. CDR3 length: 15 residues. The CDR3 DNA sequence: TGTGCCAGCAGTTACATGACTTACGCCAAAAACATTCAGTACTTC. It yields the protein CASSYMTYAKNIQYF.

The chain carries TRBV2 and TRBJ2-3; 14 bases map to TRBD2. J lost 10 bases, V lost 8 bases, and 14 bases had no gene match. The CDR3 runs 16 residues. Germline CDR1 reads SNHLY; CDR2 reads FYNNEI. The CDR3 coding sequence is TGTGCCAGCCAACCCTCGGGACTAGCGGGAGTTTATGCGCAGTATTTT. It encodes CASQPSGLAGVYAQYF. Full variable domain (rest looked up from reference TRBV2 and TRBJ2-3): EPEVTQTPSHQVTQMGQEVILRCVPISNHLYFYWYRQILGQKVEFLVSFYNNEISEKSEIFDDQFSVERPDGSNFTLKIRSTKLEDSAMYFCASQPSGLAGVYAQYFGPGTRLTVL.

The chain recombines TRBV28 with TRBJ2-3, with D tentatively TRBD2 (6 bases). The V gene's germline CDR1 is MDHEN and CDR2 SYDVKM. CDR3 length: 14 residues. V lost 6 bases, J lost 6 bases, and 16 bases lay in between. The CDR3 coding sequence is TGTGCCAGCAGCAAAGGAGGGCTCTGGGATACGCAGTATTTT. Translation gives CASSKGGLWDTQYF.

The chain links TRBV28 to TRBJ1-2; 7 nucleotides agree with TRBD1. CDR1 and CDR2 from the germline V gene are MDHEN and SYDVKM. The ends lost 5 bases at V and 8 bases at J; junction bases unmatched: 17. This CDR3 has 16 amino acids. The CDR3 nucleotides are TGTGCCAGCAGTCCTCAGGGACAGAATCTCTTGTGGGGCTACACCTTC. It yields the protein CASSPQGQNLLWGYTF.

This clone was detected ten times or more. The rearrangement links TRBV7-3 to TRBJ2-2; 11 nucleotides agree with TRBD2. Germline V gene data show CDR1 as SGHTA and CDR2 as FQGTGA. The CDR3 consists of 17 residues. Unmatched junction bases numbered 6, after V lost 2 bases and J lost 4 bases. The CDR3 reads CASSLDSGRARTGELFF. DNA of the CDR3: TGTGCCAGCAGCTTAGATAGCGGGAGGGCCCGCACCGGGGAGCTGTTTTTT.

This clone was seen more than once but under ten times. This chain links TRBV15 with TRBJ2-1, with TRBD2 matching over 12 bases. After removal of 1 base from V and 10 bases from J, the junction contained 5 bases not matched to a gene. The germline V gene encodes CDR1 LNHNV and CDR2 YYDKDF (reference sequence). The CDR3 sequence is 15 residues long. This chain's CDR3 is CATSRGLAGEVEQFF. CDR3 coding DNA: TGTGCCACCAGCAGAGGACTAGCGGGAGAGGTAGAGCAGTTCTTC.

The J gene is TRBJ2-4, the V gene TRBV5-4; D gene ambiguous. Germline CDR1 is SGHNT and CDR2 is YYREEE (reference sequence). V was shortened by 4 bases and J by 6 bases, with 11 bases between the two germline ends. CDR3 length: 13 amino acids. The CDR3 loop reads CASSLKTLNIQYF. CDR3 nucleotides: TGTGCCAGCAGCCTCAAGACCCTAAACATTCAGTACTTC.

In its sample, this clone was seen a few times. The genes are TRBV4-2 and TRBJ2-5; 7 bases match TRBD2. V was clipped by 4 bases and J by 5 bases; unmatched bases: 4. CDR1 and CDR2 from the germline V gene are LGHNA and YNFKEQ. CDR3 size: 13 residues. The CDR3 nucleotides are TGTGCCAGCAGCCCGTGGGGGGGGGAGACCCAGTACTTC. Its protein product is CASSPWGGETQYF.

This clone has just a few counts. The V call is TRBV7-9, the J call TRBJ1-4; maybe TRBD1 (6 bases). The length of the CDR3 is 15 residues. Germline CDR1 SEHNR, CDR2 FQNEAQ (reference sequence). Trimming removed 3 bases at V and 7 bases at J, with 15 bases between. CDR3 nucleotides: TGTGCCAGCAGCTTTACGAATACAGGGACTGAAAAACTGTTTTTT. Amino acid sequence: CASSFTNTGTEKLFF.

The CDR3 sequence: CATRSDETSGRIGELFF. DNA of the CDR3: TGTGCCACCAGGTCCGACGAGACTAGCGGGAGAATCGGGGAGCTGTTTTTT. This chain links TRBV15 with TRBJ2-2, with 12 bases matching TRBD2. The germline V gene has CDR1 LNHNV and CDR2 YYDKDF (reference sequence). There are 17 residues in the CDR3. Germline trimming cut 6 bases from V and 7 bases from J; bases unmatched to any gene: 12.

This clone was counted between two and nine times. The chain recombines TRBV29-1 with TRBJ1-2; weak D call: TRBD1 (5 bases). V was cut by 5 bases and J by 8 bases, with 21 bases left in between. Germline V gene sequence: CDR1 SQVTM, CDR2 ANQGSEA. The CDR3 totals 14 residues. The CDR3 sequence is CSVIVDDRKRGYTF. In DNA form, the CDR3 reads TGCAGCGTTATTGTCGACGACAGAAAGAGGGGCTACACCTTC. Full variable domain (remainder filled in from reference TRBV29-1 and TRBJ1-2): SAVISQKPSRDICQRGTSLTIQCQVDSQVTMMFWYRQQPGQSLTLIATANQGSEATYESGFVIDKFPISRPNLTFSTLTVSNMSPEDSSIYLCSVIVDDRKRGYTFGSGTRLTVV.

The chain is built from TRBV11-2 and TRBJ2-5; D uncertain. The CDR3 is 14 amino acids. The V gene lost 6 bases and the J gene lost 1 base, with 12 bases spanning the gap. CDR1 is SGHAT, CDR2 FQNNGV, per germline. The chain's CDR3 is CASSPGRSQETQYF. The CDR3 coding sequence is TGTGCCAGCAGTCCGGGCAGGTCCCAAGAGACCCAGTACTTC.